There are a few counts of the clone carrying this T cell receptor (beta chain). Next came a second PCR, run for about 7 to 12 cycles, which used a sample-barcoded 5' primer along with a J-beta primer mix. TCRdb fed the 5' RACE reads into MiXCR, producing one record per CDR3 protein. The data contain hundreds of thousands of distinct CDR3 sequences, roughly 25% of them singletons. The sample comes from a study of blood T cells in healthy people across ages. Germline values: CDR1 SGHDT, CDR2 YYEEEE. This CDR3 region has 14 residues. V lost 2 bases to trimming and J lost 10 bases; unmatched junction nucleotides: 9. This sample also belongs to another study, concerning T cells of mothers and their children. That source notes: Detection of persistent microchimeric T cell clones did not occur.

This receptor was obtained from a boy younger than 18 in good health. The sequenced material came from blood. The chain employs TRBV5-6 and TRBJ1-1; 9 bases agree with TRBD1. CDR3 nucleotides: TGTGCCAGCAGCTTCCGGGACAGGGACGGGGTAGCTTTCTTT. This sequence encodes CASSFRDRDGVAFF. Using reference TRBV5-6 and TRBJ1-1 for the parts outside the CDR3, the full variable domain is DAGVTQSPTHLIKTRGQQVTLRCSPKSGHDTVSWYQQALGQGPQFIFQYYEEEERQRGNFPDRFSGHQFPNYSSELNVNALLLGDSALYLCASSFRDRDGVAFFGQGTRLTVV.